Listed below are T cell receptor beta chains from one sample, sequenced in a study of glioma-infiltrating T cells after dendritic cell vaccination. Some clones are missing from TCRdb's copy, which holds only in-frame ones; the method was immunoSEQ multiplex PCR. The data contain about 67,000 clones, around 81% of them seen just once; the ten biggest clones take up 7% to 9.5%. Sequences were derived from blood, sampled before dendritic cell vaccination. The receptors stem from a human donor with glioblastoma. Both conserved end residues are part of each CDR3. The order of the fields is CDR3 DNA, CDR3 protein, clone size, D gene, J gene, V gene. A D gene is named only where the DNA matches it firmly. Rows give clone size only sometimes, using once, few, many, or a class for an expanded clone.

CDR3 DNA: TGTGCCAGCAGCGGGGGAGGTTACGAGCAGTACTTC; CDR3 protein: CASSGGGYEQYF; clone size: .; D gene: .; J gene: TRBJ2-7; V gene: TRBV6-1
CDR3 DNA: TGTGCCAGCTCACCACCGATCGGCGGGGAGTACAATGAGCAGTTCTTC; CDR3 protein: CASSPPIGGEYNEQFF; clone size: .; D gene: .; J gene: TRBJ2-1; V gene: TRBV18
CDR3 DNA: TGCGCCAGCAGCCCACTCTCCGGCTCCTATAATTCACCCCTCCACTTT; CDR3 protein: CASSPLSGSYNSPLHF; clone size: .; D gene: .; J gene: TRBJ1-6; V gene: TRBV4-1
CDR3 DNA: TGTGCCAGCAGCTTAGATCCAGCGTCGAACACTGAAGCTTTCTTT; CDR3 protein: CASSLDPASNTEAFF; clone size: .; D gene: .; J gene: TRBJ1-1; V gene: TRBV11-3
CDR3 DNA: TGTGCCAGCAGCCCAGGCAATAGCGGGGGGTACAATGAGCAGTTCTTC; CDR3 protein: CASSPGNSGGYNEQFF; clone size: few; D gene: TRBD2; J gene: TRBJ2-1; V gene: TRBV4-2
CDR3 DNA: TGCGCCAGCAGCTTGAGCGGGGGCGACTACAATGAGCAGTTCTTC; CDR3 protein: CASSLSGGDYNEQFF; clone size: .; D gene: TRBD2; J gene: TRBJ2-1; V gene: TRBV5-1
CDR3 DNA: TGCGCCAGCAGCTTGGGAACAGGGGGCGGTGAGACCCAGTACTTC; CDR3 protein: CASSLGTGGGETQYF; clone size: few; D gene: TRBD1; J gene: TRBJ2-5; V gene: TRBV5-4
CDR3 DNA: TGTGCCAGCAGTCAGGCCTCTAATGAAAAACTGTTTTTT; CDR3 protein: CASSQASNEKLFF; clone size: few; D gene: .; J gene: TRBJ1-4; V gene: TRBV6-6
CDR3 DNA: TGCGCCACCAGTCCGGAGGGCATAGGAGCGGATGGCTACACCTTC; CDR3 protein: CATSPEGIGADGYTF; clone size: .; D gene: .; J gene: TRBJ1-2; V gene: TRBV5-1
CDR3 DNA: TGTGCCAGCAGCGTATCAGGGGGCGTAGTAGAGACCCAGTACTTC; CDR3 protein: CASSVSGGVVETQYF; clone size: few; D gene: TRBD1; J gene: TRBJ2-5; V gene: TRBV9